This T cell receptor beta chain was captured in a study of response to subunit inactivated influenza vaccine. Overall study results and limits: The authors proposed limited new T cell recruitment per seasonal influenza vaccination.

TCRdb re-analysed the RT-PCR reads in MiXCR, keeping a single row per CDR3 protein. The sample lists roughly 710,000 distinct CDR3 sequences, about 14% seen once, with 7.6% in the top ten. This CDR3 is built from 16 residues. V gave up 4 bases and J gave up 9 bases; unmatched junction bases: 10. CDR1 and CDR2 (germline): SGHAT, FQNNGV. This clonotype was counted only a few times. Its target is not known. The TCR comes from a man aged 50 to 59 who received an inactivated influenza vaccine. The input for sequencing was PBMCs from blood, taken 14 to 15 days before vaccination. This chain links TRBV11-2 with TRBJ2-1; 12 nucleotides line up with TRBD2. In nucleotides, the CDR3 is TGTGCCAGCAGCTCTAGACTAGCGGGAGCCGGGGGTGAGCAGTTCTTC. Protein sequence: CASSSRLAGAGGEQFF.